A single TCR beta chain is shown here with its context. This sample was taken from a study of blood T cell repertoires in COVID-19. The CDR3 runs 13 residues. Deletions cut 5 bases from V and 3 bases from J, with 9 bases between. Germline CDR1 KGHDR, CDR2 SFDVKD. Sequencing was performed with immunoSEQ multiplex PCR; in TCRdb, only in-frame clones are kept and a portion is missing. Of 250,000 or so clones listed, approximately 89% are singletons. The chain has TRBV24-1 and TRBJ1-2; possible D gene TRBD1, 5 bases. Material: peripheral blood. The receptor comes from a middle-aged woman who had recovered from COVID-19. Here the CDR3 reads CATSARGYYGYTF. In DNA form, the CDR3 reads TGTGCCACCAGTGCACGGGGGTACTATGGCTACACCTTC.